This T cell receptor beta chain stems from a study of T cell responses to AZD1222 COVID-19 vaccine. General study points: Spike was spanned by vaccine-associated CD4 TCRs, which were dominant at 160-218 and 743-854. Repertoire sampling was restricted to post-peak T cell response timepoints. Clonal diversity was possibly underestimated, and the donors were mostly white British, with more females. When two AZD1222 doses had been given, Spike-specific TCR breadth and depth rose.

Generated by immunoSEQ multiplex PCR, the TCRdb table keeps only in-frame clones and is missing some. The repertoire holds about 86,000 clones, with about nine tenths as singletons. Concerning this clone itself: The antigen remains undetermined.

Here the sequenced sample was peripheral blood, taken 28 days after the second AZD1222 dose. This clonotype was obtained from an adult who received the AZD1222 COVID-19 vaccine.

CDR3 bases: TGTGCCAGCAGCCCGGTGGCGGGGATGACCGGGGAGCTGTTTTTT. Translated, it gives CASSPVAGMTGELFF. The chain combines TRBV5-4 with TRBJ2-2; maybe TRBD2 (6 bases). The germline V gene has CDR1 SGHNT and CDR2 YYREEE (reference sequence). The CDR3 loop spans 15 amino acids. Trimming removed 4 bases from V and 5 bases from J, with 15 bases in between.